This T cell receptor beta chain stems from a study of blood T cell repertoires in COVID-19. At the level of the study: Sources were T cells, B-cell-depleted T cells, or PBMCs; the material itself was cDNA or gDNA.

The CDR3 spans 15 residues. V was trimmed by 1 base and J by 6 bases, leaving 15 bases between them. Germline CDR1 is SGDLS and CDR2 is YYNGEE. Profiled with immunoSEQ multiplex PCR; TCRdb holds only in-frame clones, not every one. The sample lists roughly 160,000 clones; 88% were seen once. The sequence was collected from a man in his fifties or sixties with acute or convalescent COVID-19. The V gene is TRBV9, the J gene TRBJ2-3; possible D gene TRBD1, 5 bases. Sequenced input: peripheral blood. The CDR3 region is CASSVLQVGPDTQYF. The DNA for the CDR3 is TGTGCCAGCAGCGTACTCCAGGTGGGGCCCGATACGCAGTATTTT.